The entry that follows covers one T cell receptor beta chain sequence. The sample comes from a study of control samples from healthy donors and cancer patients. Profiling relied on immunoSEQ multiplex PCR, and the TCRdb table lists in-frame clones only, not all of them. The sample lists 130,000 to 150,000 clones; 91% were seen once. Per germline, CDR1 LGHNA and CDR2 YNFKEQ. There are 14 residues in the CDR3. V lost 2 bases and J lost 10, with 17 bases in between. The receptor's source is a man aged 30-40 years in good health. The chain links TRBV4-2 to TRBJ1-1; possibly TRBD1 for D (6 bases). Source material: blood. CDR3 DNA: TGTGCCAGCAGCCAACTAACAGGGCTCGGGGGAGCTTTCTTT. Protein: CASSQLTGLGGAFF.